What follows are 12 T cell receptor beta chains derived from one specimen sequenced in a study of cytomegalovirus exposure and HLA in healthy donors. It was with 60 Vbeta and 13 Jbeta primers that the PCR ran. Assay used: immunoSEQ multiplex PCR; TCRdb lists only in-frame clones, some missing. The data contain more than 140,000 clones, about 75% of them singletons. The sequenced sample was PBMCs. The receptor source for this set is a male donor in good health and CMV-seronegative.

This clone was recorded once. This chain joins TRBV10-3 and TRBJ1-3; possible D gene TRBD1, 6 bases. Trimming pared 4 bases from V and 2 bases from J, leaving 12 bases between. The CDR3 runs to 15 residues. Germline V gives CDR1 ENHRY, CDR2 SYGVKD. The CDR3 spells CAISGATGPGNTIYF. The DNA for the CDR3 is TGTGCCATCAGTGGAGCGACAGGACCTGGAAACACCATATATTTT.

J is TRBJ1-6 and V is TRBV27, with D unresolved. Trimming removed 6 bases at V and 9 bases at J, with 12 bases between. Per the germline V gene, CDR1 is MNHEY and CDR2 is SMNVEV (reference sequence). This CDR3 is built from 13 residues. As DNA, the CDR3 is TGTGCCAGCAGGTGGACGGGAACTTCACCCCTCCACTTT. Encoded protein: CASRWTGTSPLHF.

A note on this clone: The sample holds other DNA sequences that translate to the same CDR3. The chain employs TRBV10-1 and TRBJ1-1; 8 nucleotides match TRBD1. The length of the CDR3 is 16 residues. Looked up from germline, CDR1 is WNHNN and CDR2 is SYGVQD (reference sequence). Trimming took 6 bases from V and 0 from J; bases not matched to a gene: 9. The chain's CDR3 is CASRTGTGRMNTEAFF. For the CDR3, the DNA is TGCGCCAGCAGGACCGGGACAGGTCGCATGAACACTGAAGCTTTCTTT.

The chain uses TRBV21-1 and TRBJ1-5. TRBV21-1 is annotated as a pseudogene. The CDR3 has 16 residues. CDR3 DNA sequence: TGTGCCAGCAGCAAAGCTAAGGGGGGGGCCCATCAGCCCCAGCATTTT. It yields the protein CASSKAKGGAHQPQHF.

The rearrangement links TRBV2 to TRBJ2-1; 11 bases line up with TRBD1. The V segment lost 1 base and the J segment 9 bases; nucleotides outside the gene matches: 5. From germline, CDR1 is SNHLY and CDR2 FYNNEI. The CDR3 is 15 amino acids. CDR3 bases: TGTGCCAGCAGTGAAGTCGGACAGGGGGCTCTTGAGCAGTTCTTC. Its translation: CASSEVGQGALEQFF.

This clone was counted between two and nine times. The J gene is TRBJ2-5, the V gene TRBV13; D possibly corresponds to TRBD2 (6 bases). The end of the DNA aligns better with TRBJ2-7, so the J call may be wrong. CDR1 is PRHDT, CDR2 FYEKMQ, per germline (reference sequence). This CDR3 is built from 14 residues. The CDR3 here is CASSLGQRAHEQYF. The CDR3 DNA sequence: TGTGCCAGCAGCTTAGGCCAGCGGGCCCACGAGCAGTACTTC.

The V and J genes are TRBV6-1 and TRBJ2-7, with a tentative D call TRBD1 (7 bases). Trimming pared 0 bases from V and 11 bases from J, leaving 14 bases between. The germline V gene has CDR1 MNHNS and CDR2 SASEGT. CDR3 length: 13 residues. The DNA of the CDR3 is TGTGCCAGCAGTGAAGCCCCGGAGGGGGCAAAGTACTTC. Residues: CASSEAPEGAKYF.

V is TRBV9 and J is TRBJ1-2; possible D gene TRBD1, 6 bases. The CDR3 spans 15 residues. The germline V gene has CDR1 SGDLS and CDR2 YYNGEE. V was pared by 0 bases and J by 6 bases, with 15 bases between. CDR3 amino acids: CASSVATGQLDGYTF. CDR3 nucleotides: TGTGCCAGCAGCGTAGCTACGGGACAATTAGATGGCTACACCTTC.

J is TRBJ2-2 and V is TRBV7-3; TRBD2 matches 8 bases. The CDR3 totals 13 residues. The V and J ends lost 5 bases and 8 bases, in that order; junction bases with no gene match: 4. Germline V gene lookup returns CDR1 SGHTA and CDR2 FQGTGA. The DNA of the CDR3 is TGTGCCAGCAGCGCCGGGGGGGGTGGGGAGCTGTTTTTT. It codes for CASSAGGGGELFF.

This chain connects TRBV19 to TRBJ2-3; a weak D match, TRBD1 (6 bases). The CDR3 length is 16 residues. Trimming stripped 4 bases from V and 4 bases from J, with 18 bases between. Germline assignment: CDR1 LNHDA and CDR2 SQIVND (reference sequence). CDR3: CASSTSDRRGADTQYF. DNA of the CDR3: TGTGCCAGTAGTACCTCCGACAGGCGAGGGGCAGATACGCAGTATTTT.

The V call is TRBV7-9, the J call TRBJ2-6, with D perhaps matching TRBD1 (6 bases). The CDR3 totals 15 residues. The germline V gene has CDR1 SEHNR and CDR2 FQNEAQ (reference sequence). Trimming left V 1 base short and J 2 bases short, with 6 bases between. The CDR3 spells CASSLEGAGANVLTF. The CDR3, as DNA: TGTGCCAGCAGCTTAGAGGGGGCTGGGGCCAACGTCCTGACTTTC.

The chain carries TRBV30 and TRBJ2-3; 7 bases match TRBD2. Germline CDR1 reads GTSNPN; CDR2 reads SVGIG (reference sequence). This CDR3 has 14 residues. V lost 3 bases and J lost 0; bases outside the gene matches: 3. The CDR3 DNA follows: TGTGCCTGGAGGCTTAGCGGGAGCACAGATACGCAGTATTTT. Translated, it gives CAWRLSGSTDTQYF.